The subject of this entry is one TCR beta chain. Its matching antigen is unknown. One end of the junction is discordant with germline, which a read error may explain. Sequencing was performed with immunoSEQ multiplex PCR; in TCRdb, only in-frame clones are kept and a portion is missing. Of about 69,000 clones listed, around 87% are singletons. This CDR3 comprises 13 residues. From germline, CDR1 is SGHNT and CDR2 YYREEE (reference sequence). The data originate from a study of OX40 agonist ivuxolimab in advanced cancers. In the study overall: Every 2 weeks, ivuxolimab was infused into the patients intravenously at between 0.01 and 10 mg/kg. With a range of about 23 to 85, age averaged 60 years, and about 80% were male.

The study's findings and limits: CD4+ T cells averaged fewer expanded clones than CD8+ T cells. It was not determined which antigens were specifically recognized by the peripheral T cells that had undergone clonal expansion.

The chain uses TRBV5-4 and TRBJ2-2; D is unclear. This sequence originates from an adult with an advanced solid tumor such as melanoma, head and neck, liver or kidney cancer. The source material was CD4+ or CD8+ T cells sorted from blood, sampled in a trial of the OX40 agonist ivuxolimab. The CDR3 region is CASSRIDTGELFF. CDR3 DNA: TGTGCCAGCAGCAGGATCGACACCGGAGAGCTGTTTTTT.